This record looks at one TCR beta chain sequence and its context. Sequenced by immunoSEQ multiplex PCR; TCRdb stores in-frame clones only, minus some. The sample shows 32,000 or so clones, over 90% of them seen only once. V was clipped by 5 bases and J by 8 bases; unmatched bases: 11. The CDR3 extends over 16 amino acids. Germline V gene lookup returns CDR1 SGHAT and CDR2 FQNNGV. This specimen comes from a study of T cell changes during pregnancy in multiple sclerosis. The sample in question was CD4+ T cells from peripheral blood mononuclear cells, obtained in the second trimester of pregnancy. This TCR was recovered from a female donor with multiple sclerosis, enrolled in a pregnancy study. The chain combines TRBV11-2 with TRBJ2-4; 11 nucleotides match TRBD1. DNA of the CDR3: TGTGCCAGCAGCCCCTTGGGGGGACAGGGGGTAGACATTCAGTACTTC. Its translation is CASSPLGGQGVDIQYF. Complete variable domain (other parts from reference TRBV11-2 and TRBJ2-4): EAGVAQSPRYKIIEKRQSVAFWCNPISGHATLYWYQQILGQGPKLLIQFQNNGVVDDSQLPKDRFSAERLKGVDSTLKIQPAKLEDSAVYLCASSPLGGQGVDIQYFGAGTRLSVL.